The 6 T cell receptor beta chains below come from one sample, sequenced in a study of blood T cell repertoires in COVID-19. Libraries were prepared by immunoSEQ multiplex PCR; TCRdb keeps only in-frame clonotypes and omits some of them. The repertoire holds 55,000 to 80,000 clones, with 81% as singletons. Input material: peripheral blood. The receptors come from a woman in her 70s with acute or convalescent COVID-19.

The chain has TRBV5-1 and TRBJ2-1; 15 bases match TRBD2. This CDR3 spans 15 amino acids. Germline CDR1 SGHRS, CDR2 YFSETQ. Trimming cost V 2 bases and J 9 bases; bases outside gene matches: 3. The CDR3: CASSFSGLAGGEQFF. The CDR3 DNA reads as TGCGCCAGCAGCTTCTCGGGACTAGCGGGGGGTGAGCAGTTCTTC.

The chain joins TRBV11-2 to TRBJ2-1; D perhaps matches TRBD2 (6 bases). The CDR3 is 15 amino acids. Trimming shortened V by 0 bases and J by 6 bases, and 12 bases separated the two germline ends. Germline V gene sequence: CDR1 SGHAT, CDR2 FQNNGV. In DNA form, the CDR3 reads TGTGCCAGCAGCTTAGACGGTGGCGGGACCAATGAGCAGTTCTTC. As protein: CASSLDGGGTNEQFF. Using reference TRBV11-2 and TRBJ2-1 for the parts outside the CDR3, the full variable domain is EAGVAQSPRYKIIEKRQSVAFWCNPISGHATLYWYQQILGQGPKLLIQFQNNGVVDDSQLPKDRFSAERLKGVDSTLKIQPAKLEDSAVYLCASSLDGGGTNEQFFGPGTRLTVL.

This sequence joins TRBV7-2 and TRBJ1-2; D perhaps matches TRBD1 (6 bases). This CDR3 region has 15 residues. V lost 2 bases to trimming and J lost 1 base, with 11 bases between them. Germline V gene lookup returns CDR1 SGHTA and CDR2 FQGNSA. The CDR3 DNA follows: TGTGCCAGCAGCTTAAGGGGGGGCCTTAACTATGGCTACACCTTC. This sequence encodes CASSLRGGLNYGYTF.

The chain employs TRBV12-2 and TRBJ2-2; the table's D gene call, TRBD1, was not cross checked with the DNA. TRBV12-2 is an annotated pseudogene. The CDR3 has 15 amino acids. The CDR3 protein is CASRLRQGDTGELFF. In DNA, the CDR3 is TGTGCAAGTCGCTTACGACAGGGGGACACCGGGGAGCTGTTTTTT.

This chain joins TRBV9 and TRBJ2-2, with TRBD2 as a possible D gene (5 bases). Trimming took off 0 bases at V and 4 bases at J, with 19 bases between the two ends. Germline CDR1 is SGDLS and CDR2 is YYNGEE. The CDR3 length is 18 residues. The CDR3 is CASSVVGSPAGGTGELFF. The CDR3 DNA reads as TGTGCCAGCAGCGTAGTGGGGAGCCCCGCGGGTGGCACCGGGGAGCTGTTTTTT. The variable domain in full, completed from reference TRBV9 and TRBJ2-2, reads DSGVTQTPKHLITATGQRVTLRCSPRSGDLSVYWYQQSLDQGLQFLIQYYNGEERAKGNILERFSAQQFPDLHSELNLSSLELGDSALYFCASSVVGSPAGGTGELFFGEGSRLTVL.

The chain employs TRBV16 and TRBJ2-7, with TRBD2 matching over 7 bases. Germline V lookup: CDR1 KGHSY, CDR2 FQNENV. The V and J ends lost 7 bases and 5 bases, in that order; junction bases with no gene match: 11. The CDR3 spans 14 residues. The CDR3 protein is CASTRGEGLNEQYF. The CDR3 nucleotides read TGTGCCAGCACCAGAGGGGAGGGTCTGAACGAGCAGTACTTC.